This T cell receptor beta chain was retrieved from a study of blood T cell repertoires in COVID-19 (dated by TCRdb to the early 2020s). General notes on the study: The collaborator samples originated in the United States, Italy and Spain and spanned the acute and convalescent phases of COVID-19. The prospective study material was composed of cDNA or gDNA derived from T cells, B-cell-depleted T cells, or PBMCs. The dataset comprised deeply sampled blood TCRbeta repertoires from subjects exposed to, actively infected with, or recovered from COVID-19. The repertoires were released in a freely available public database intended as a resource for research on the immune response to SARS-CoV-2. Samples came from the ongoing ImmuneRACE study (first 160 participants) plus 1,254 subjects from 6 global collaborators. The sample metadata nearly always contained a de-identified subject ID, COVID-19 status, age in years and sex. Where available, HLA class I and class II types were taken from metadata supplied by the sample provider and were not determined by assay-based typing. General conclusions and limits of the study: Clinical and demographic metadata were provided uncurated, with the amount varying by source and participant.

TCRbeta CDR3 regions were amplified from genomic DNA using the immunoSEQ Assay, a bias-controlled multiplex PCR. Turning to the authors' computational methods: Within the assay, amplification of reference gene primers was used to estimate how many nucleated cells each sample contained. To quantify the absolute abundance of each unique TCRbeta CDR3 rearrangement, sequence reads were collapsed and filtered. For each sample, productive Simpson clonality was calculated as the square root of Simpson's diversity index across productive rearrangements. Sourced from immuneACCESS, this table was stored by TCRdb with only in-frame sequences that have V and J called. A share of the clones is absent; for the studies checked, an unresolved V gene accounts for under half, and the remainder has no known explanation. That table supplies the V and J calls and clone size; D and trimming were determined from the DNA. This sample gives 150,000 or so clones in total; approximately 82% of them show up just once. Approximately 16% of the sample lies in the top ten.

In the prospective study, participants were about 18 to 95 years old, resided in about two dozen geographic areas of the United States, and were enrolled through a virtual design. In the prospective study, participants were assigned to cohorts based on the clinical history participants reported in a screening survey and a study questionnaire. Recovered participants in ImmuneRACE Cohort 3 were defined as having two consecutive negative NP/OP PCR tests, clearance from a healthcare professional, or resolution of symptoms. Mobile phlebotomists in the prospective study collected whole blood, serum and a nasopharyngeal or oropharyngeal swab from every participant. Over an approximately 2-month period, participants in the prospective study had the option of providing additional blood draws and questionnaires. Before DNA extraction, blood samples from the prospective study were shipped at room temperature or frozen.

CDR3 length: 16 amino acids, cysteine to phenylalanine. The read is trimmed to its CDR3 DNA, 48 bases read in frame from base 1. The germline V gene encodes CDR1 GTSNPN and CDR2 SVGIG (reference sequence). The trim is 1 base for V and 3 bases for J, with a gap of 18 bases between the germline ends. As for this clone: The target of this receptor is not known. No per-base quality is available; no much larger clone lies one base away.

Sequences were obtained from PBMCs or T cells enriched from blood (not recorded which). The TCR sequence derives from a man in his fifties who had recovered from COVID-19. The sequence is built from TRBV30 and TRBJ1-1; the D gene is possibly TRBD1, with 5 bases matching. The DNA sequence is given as TGTGCCTGGAGTGCCATCAGGGTAGGATGGGACACTGAAGCTTTCTTT. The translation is CAWSAIRVGWDTEAFF. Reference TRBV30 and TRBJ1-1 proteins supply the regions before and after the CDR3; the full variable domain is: SQTIHQWPATLVQPVGSPLSLECTVEGTSNPNLYWYRQAAGRGLQLLFYSVGIGQISSEVPQNLSASRPQDRQFILSSKKLLLSDSGFYLCAWSAIRVGWDTEAFFGQGTRLTVV.